Included here is one T cell receptor (beta chain) sequence, with context. The specificity of this receptor is unknown. Per-base quality was not reported, and no clone a single base away is much larger than it. These data are taken from a study of shared clonotypes between healthy human individuals (dated by TCRdb to about 2020). Background for the entire study: A couple of women and three men aged 18 to 49 years were included in the cohort. Per donor, three plates each were used for CD4 naive and CD4 memory, two for CD8 naive, and one for CD8 memory. The study deeply sequenced blood TCR repertoires of five healthy adults to estimate repertoire size and the extent of clonotype sharing between individuals. Different laboratories and diverse techniques were used to prepare libraries and sequence TCR repertoires, to increase sequencing depth and limit assay-specific biases. Each donor's leukapheresis produced roughly between roughly 0.85 and 9.5 billion PBMCs.

CD8 naive samples were CD45RO-negative cells positively selected for CCR7, giving a CD45RA+CCR7+ population that excluded TemRA cells. The donors were healthy, HIV-negative adults who had no recently reported acute infections or vaccinations. All donors were Caucasian adults living in Nashville, Tennessee, USA. Blood was obtained by leukapheresis, after which PBMCs were separated by Ficoll-Histopaque density gradient centrifugation and cryopreserved in liquid nitrogen vapor phase. Purity and quantity of every magnetically sorted T cell population were checked by analytical flow cytometry. Genomic DNA was isolated from every sorted fraction and measured by UV absorbance on a Nanodrop 2000c. TCR CDR3 regions were amplified from genomic DNA by multiplex PCR using the deep immunoSEQ assay. Genomic DNA extracted from each cell subset was distributed evenly over all wells of several immunoSEQ 96-well plates, and each plate served as one replicate. For sorted subsets, around 200 ng genomic DNA, equal to 30,000 to 35,000 T cell genomes, was loaded into each replicate PCR. Purified libraries were quantified with a Qubit 3.0 fluorometer, sized on a Bioanalyzer 2100, and re-quantified with the KAPA Library Quantification kit. Each immunoSEQ 96-well plate was sequenced on its own single-read 150-cycle Illumina NextSeq 550 flow cell. Per the source publication's procedure: Because the immunoSEQ output held only junctional sequences and lacked quality scores, the filtering could not match the filtering applied to full-length reads. Sequences were annotated with PyIR, a Python wrapper for IgBLAST v1.9, using IMGT germline references to assign V/J genes and CDR3. Reads were filtered out if the reads had weak V/J assignments (E-value above 1e-6), no CDR3, stop codons, out-of-frame junctions, or ambiguous translated residues. A V3J clonotype was defined by an identical inferred V gene, J gene, and CDR3 amino acid sequence. Percentage overlap between repertoires was computed as shared unique clonotypes divided by the size of the smaller repertoire. Repertoire richness was assessed with RTK rarefaction, the Chao1 estimator, and Recon v2.1 estimates of unobserved clonotypes. For all TCRbeta clonotypes obtained by the gDNA method from a handful of donors, generation probabilities were computed with OLGA. Sourced from immuneACCESS, this table was stored by TCRdb with only in-frame sequences that have V and J called. A share of the clones is absent; for the studies checked, an unresolved V gene accounts for under half, and the remainder has no known explanation. V, J and clone size are those of that table, while D and trimming were read from the DNA. The sample yields about 2.1 million clones; just over 90% were counted once. The biggest ten clones account for more than 1.5% of the sample.

The paper's findings and limits, for the study overall: Clonotypes shared by all four sorted-subset donors showed higher generation probabilities than non-shared clonotypes. Only blood was sampled, and tissue TCR repertoires likely differ from those in blood. Pairwise subsampling led to the expectation that sequencing depth would affect the degree of clonotype sharing among donors. Estimated clonotype richness was generally larger for naive than for memory subsets. The genetic and exposure-history diversity represented was limited by the small number of donors. When four donors were compared, the shared fraction of clonotypes was about 5% for naive CD4, 3% to 4% for naive CD8, 2.3% for memory CD4, and 0.35% to 0.4% for memory CD8. Even with the large sequencing depth, rarefaction of the sorted-subset datasets indicated that sequencing was incomplete.

In the germline V gene (reference sequence), CDR1 corresponds to SEHNR and CDR2 to FQNEAQ. Germline trimming amounts to 0 bases on V and 3 bases on J, with 2 as the count of junction bases outside the gene matches. From the cysteine through the phenylalanine, the CDR3 covers 14 amino acids. Solely the CDR3 DNA is kept, with 42 bases framed from the first base. The TCR originated in a man between 18 and 29 years old in good health. Some clones in this sample may be carry-over from other donors' samples. The sequenced sample consisted of naive CD8+ T cells from PBMCs. The cell subset or site label for this specimen denotes: CD45RA+CCR7+. The sequence is built from TRBV7-9 and TRBJ2-7; TRBD2 aligns with 7 central bases. The CDR3 corresponds to CASSLAREGYEQYF. At the DNA level, the sequence is TGTGCCAGCAGCTTAGCCAGGGAGGGCTACGAGCAGTACTTC.